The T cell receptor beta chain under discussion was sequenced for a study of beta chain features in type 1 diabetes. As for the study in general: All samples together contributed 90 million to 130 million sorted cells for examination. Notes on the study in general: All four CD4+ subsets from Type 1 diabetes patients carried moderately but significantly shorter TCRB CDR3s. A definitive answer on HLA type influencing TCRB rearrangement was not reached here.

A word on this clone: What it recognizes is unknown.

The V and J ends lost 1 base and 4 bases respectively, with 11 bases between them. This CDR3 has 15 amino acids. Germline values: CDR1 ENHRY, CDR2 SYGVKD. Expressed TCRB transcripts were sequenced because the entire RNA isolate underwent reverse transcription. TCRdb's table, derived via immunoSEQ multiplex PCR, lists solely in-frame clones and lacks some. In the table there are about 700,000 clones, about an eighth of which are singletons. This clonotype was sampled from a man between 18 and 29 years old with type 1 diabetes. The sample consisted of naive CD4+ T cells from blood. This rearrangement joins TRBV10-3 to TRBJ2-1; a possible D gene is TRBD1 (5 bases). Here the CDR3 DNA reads TGTGCCATCAGTGAGTATGGCAGGGATTACAATGAGCAGTTCTTC. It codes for CAISEYGRDYNEQFF.